This T cell receptor beta chain was found in a study of blood T cell repertoires in COVID-19. Study summary: The United States, Italy and Spain provided the acute and convalescent COVID-19 samples. The analysed material was cDNA or gDNA that came from T cells, B-cell-depleted T cells, or PBMCs.

By share of the sample, this clone is medium-sized (0.01 to 0.1%). The CDR3 extends over 12 amino acids. Trimming shortened V by 5 bases and J by 0 bases, and 5 bases separated the two germline ends. Germline-derived CDR1 and CDR2 are SEHNR and FQNEAQ (reference sequence). The repertoire was sequenced with immunoSEQ multiplex PCR; TCRdb's copy has only in-frame clones and lacks some. This sample has 20,000 to 30,000 clones, with 81% found just once. The sequence came from a woman in her sixties or seventies with COVID-19, enrolled during active disease. Sequenced input: peripheral blood. The rearrangement uses TRBV7-9 and TRBJ2-7; D ambiguous. CDR3 in DNA: TGTGCCAGCAGCCCGAGCTCCTACGAGCAGTACTTC. Protein sequence: CASSPSSYEQYF.